What follows are 2 T cell receptor beta chains derived from one specimen sequenced in a study of blood T cell repertoires in COVID-19. Assay used: immunoSEQ multiplex PCR; TCRdb lists only in-frame clones, some missing. The data show under 300,000 clones, around four fifths seen once. Sample: peripheral blood. These receptors were collected from a woman aged 55-75 years with active or convalescent COVID-19.

This sequence joins TRBV27 and TRBJ1-2; perhaps TRBD1 as D (5 bases). Trimming removed 5 bases at V and 4 bases at J, with 14 bases between. The CDR3 sequence is 14 residues long. From germline, CDR1 is MNHEY and CDR2 SMNVEV (reference sequence). This chain's CDR3 is CASSPQGLSYGYTF. The CDR3 DNA is TGTGCCAGCAGTCCCCAGGGACTGTCCTATGGCTACACCTTC.

This sequence joins TRBV6-6 and TRBJ2-1, with D possibly matching TRBD2 (7 bases). The V end lost 5 bases, the J end lost 10 bases, and 24 bases lay between the germline ends. Germline CDR1 MNHNY, CDR2 SVGAGI (reference sequence). CDR3 size: 16 residues. CDR3 loop: CASSPAGAGLGGEQFF. The CDR3 DNA reads as TGTGCCAGCAGTCCCGCGGGGGCCGGATTAGGTGGCGAGCAGTTCTTC.